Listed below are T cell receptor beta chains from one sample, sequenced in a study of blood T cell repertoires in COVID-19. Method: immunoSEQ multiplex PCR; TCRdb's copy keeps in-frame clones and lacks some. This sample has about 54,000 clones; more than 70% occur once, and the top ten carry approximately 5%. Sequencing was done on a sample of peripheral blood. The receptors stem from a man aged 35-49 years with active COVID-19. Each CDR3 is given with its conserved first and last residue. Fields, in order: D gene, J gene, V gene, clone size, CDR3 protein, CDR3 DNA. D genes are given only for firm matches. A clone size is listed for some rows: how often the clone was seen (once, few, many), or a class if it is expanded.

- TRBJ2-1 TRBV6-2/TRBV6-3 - CASSYAVTGYNEQFF TGTGCCAGCAGTTACGCAGTTACAGGTTACAATGAGCAGTTCTTC
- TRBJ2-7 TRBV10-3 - CAITADSYEQYF TGTGCCATCACAGCGGACTCCTACGAGCAGTACTTC
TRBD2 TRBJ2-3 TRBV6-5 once CASSAGGSTDTQYF TGTGCCAGTTCAGCGGGAGGGAGCACAGATACGCAGTATTTT
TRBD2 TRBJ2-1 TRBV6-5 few CASSLVAGDEQFF TGTGCCAGCAGTTTGGTAGCGGGCGATGAGCAGTTCTTC
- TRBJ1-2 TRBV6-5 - CASRDRFELVYGYTF TGTGCCAGCAGAGACAGGTTCGAGTTGGTCTATGGCTACACCTTC
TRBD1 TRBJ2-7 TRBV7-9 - CASSSTGSPYEQYF TGTGCCAGCAGCTCGACAGGGAGTCCCTACGAGCAGTACTTC
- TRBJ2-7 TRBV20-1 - CSASMAGSYEQYF TGCAGTGCTAGTATGGCGGGTTCCTACGAGCAGTACTTC
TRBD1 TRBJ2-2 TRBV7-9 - CASSRPRGQGVGELFF TGTGCCAGCAGCCGCCCCCGCGGACAGGGGGTAGGGGAGCTGTTTTTT
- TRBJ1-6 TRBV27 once CASSYGGINSPLHF TGTGCCAGCAGCTACGGGGGGATTAATTCACCCCTCCACTTT
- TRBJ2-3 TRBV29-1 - CSVETHRDTQYF TGCAGCGTTGAAACTCACCGAGATACGCAGTATTTT
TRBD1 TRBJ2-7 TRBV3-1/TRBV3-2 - CASSFQGASYEQYF TGTGCCAGCAGTTTCCAGGGGGCGTCCTACGAGCAGTACTTC
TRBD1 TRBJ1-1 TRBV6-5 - CASSYAVDRGTEAFF TGTGCCAGCAGTTACGCCGTAGACAGGGGCACTGAAGCTTTCTTT
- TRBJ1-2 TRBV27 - CASSPRDTYGYTF TGTGCCAGCAGTCCCAGGGATACCTATGGCTACACCTTC
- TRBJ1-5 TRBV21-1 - CASTYREPKPQHF TGTGCCAGCACCTACAGGGAACCCAAGCCCCAGCATTTT
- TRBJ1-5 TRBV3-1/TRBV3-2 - CASSKKGDSNQPQHF TGTGCCAGCAGCAAGAAGGGGGATAGCAATCAGCCCCAGCATTTT
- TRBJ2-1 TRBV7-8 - CASSFSRANEQFF TGTGCCAGCAGCTTCTCCAGGGCTAATGAGCAGTTCTTC
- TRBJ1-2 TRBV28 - CASSSYNGARNYGYTF TGTGCCAGCAGCTCTTATAATGGGGCCCGTAACTATGGCTACACCTTC
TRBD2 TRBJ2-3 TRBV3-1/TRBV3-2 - CASSQGIKGRTSGFSTDTQYF TGTGCCAGCAGCCAAGGAATTAAGGGCCGGACTAGCGGGTTTAGCACAGATACGCAGTATTTT
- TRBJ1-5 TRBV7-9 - CASSSTIAYSGGRAQPQHF TGTGCCAGCAGCTCCACTATCGCCTATTCCGGGGGGCGGGCTCAGCCCCAGCATTTT
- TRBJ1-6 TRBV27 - CASSLSGSSSYNSPLHF TGTGCCAGCAGTTTGTCGGGATCAAGCTCCTATAATTCACCCCTCCACTTT
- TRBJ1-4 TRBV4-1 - CASSQAWAVNEKLFF TGCGCCAGCAGCCAAGCCTGGGCCGTTAATGAAAAACTGTTTTTT
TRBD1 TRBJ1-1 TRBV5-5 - CASSSYLIGTGDITEAFF TGTGCCAGCAGCTCCTACCTCATTGGGACAGGGGATATCACTGAAGCTTTCTTT
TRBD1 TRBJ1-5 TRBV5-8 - CASSLGFRDRGRMWPQHF TGTGCCAGCAGCTTGGGGTTCCGGGACAGGGGGCGCATGTGGCCCCAGCATTTT
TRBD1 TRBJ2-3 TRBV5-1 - CASSLAWTGGGGDTQYF TGCGCCAGCAGCCTTGCCTGGACAGGGGGCGGAGGAGATACGCAGTATTTT
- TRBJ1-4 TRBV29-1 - CSVELQRGEKLFF TGCAGCGTTGAGTTACAACGCGGTGAAAAACTGTTTTTT
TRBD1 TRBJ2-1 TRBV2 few CASRAPGQEQFF TGTGCCAGCAGGGCTCCGGGACAGGAGCAGTTCTTC
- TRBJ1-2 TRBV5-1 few CASSLTGIYGYTF TGCGCCAGCAGCTTAACGGGGATCTATGGCTACACCTTC
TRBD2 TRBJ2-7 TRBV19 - CASSITSVDEQYF TGTGCCAGTAGTATCACTAGCGTCGACGAGCAGTACTTC
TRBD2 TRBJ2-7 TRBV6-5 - CASRRLAGAYEQYF TGTGCCAGCAGGAGACTAGCGGGAGCCTACGAGCAGTACTTC
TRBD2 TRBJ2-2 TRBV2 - CASTSEGLGGTGELFF TGTGCCAGCACCTCAGAGGGACTAGGGGGGACCGGGGAGCTGTTTTTT
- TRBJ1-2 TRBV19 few CASSIGGRVNYGYTF TGTGCCAGTAGTATAGGGGGCAGGGTAAACTATGGCTACACCTTC
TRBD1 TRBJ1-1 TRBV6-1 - CASSERTGFNTEAFF TGTGCCAGCAGTGAACGGACAGGCTTCAACACTGAAGCTTTCTTT
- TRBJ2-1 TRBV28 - CASRDSNEQFF TGTGCCAGCAGAGACTCCAATGAGCAGTTCTTC
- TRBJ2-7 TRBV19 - CASSIGAFYEQYF TGTGCCAGTAGTATAGGGGCCTTCTACGAGCAGTACTTC
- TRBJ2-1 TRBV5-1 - CASSHSGPYNEQFF TGCGCCAGCAGCCATAGCGGCCCTTACAATGAGCAGTTCTTC
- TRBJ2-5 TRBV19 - CASSIGAGRETQYF TGTGCCAGTAGTATAGGGGCAGGGCGTGAGACCCAGTACTTC
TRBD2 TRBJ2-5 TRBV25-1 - CASRTSGGPSVTQYF TGTGCCAGCCGCACTAGCGGAGGCCCTTCAGTGACCCAGTACTTC
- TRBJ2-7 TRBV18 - CASFRSGGLGTIYEQYF TGTGCCAGCTTCAGATCCGGGGGACTCGGAACTATCTACGAGCAGTACTTC
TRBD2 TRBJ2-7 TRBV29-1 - CSVEGLAGFNDEQYF TGCAGCGTTGAGGGACTAGCGGGCTTCAACGACGAGCAGTACTTC
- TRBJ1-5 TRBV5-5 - CASSFGSQPQHF TGTGCCAGCAGCTTCGGGAGTCAGCCCCAGCATTTT
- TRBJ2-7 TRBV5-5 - CASNTGFSYEQYF TGTGCCAGCAACACAGGGTTCTCCTACGAGCAGTACTTC
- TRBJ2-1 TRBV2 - CASSEGGISEQFF TGTGCCAGCAGTGAAGGCGGAATCTCTGAGCAGTTCTTC
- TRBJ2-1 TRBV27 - CASSLRGSNEQFF TGTGCCAGCAGTTTAAGAGGGTCAAATGAGCAGTTCTTC
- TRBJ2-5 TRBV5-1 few CASSLVLQAQETQYF TGCGCCAGCAGCTTGGTACTACAGGCCCAAGAGACCCAGTACTTC
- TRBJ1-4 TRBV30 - CAWRTHSAGVNEKLFF TGTGCCTGGAGGACTCACTCCGCAGGGGTTAATGAAAAACTGTTTTTT
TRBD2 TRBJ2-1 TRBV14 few CASSQEPAGEEFF TGTGCCAGCAGCCAAGAGCCAGCGGGAGAGGAGTTCTTC
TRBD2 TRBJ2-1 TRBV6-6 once CASSYGLAGNREQFF TGTGCCAGCAGTTACGGGCTAGCGGGTAATCGTGAGCAGTTCTTC
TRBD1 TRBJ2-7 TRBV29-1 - CSVRQGVFEQYF TGCAGCGTTCGACAGGGGGTCTTCGAGCAGTACTTC
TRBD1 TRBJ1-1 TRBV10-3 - CAITGDTGGVTEAFF TGTGCCATCACCGGAGATACAGGGGGCGTCACTGAAGCTTTCTTT
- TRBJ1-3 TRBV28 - CASSDTVSSGNTIYF TGTGCCAGCAGTGATACCGTTAGCTCTGGAAACACCATATATTTT
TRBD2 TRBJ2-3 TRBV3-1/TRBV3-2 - CASSQLIAGSDTQYF TGTGCCAGCAGCCAACTTATAGCGGGATCAGATACGCAGTATTTT
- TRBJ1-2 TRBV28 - CASSSSLGSPSGGYTF TGTGCCAGCAGTTCTTCTCTTGGGTCACCTAGCGGAGGCTACACCTTC
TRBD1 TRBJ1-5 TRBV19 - CASSARQGISNQPQHF TGTGCCAGTAGTGCTCGACAGGGGATAAGCAATCAGCCCCAGCATTTT
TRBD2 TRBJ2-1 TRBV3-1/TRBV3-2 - CASSPGLAGNNEQFF TGTGCCAGCAGCCCTGGACTAGCGGGTAACAATGAGCAGTTCTTC